These T cell receptor beta chains were read from a single sample in a study of shared clonotypes between healthy human individuals. Sequenced by immunoSEQ multiplex PCR; TCRdb stores in-frame clones only, minus some. The repertoire holds about 2.3 million clones, with more than 85% as singletons. Sequencing used naive CD4+ T cells from PBMCs. The receptors derive from a man between 18 and 29 years old in good health. Some clones in this sample may be carry-over from other donors' samples. CDR3s include the opening cysteine and the closing phenylalanine or tryptophan. D genes are given only for firm matches. Expanded clones get a size class; other rows say once, few or many, or leave the size out.

CDR3 protein	CDR3 DNA	D gene	J gene	clone size	V gene
CASSLGQGTEAFF	TGTGCCAGCAGCTTAGGGCAGGGAACTGAAGCTTTCTTT	NA	TRBJ1-1	NA	TRBV7-2
CATWGGGPYGYTF	TGTGCCACCTGGGGGGGAGGACCCTATGGCTACACCTTC	NA	TRBJ1-2	once	TRBV6-1
CASSRAGTVGTEAFF	TGTGCCAGCAGTAGAGCCGGGACAGTTGGGACTGAAGCTTTCTTT	TRBD1	TRBJ1-1	NA	TRBV6-1
CASRAQQDTGELFF	TGTGCCAGCAGGGCTCAACAGGACACCGGGGAGCTGTTTTTT	NA	TRBJ2-2	once	TRBV6-5
CASSLGGTQYF	TGTGCCAGCAGCTTGGGGGGAACGCAGTATTTT	NA	TRBJ2-3	NA	TRBV7-2
CASSLGGDLYEQYF	TGTGCCAGCAGCTTAGGAGGGGATCTCTACGAGCAGTACTTC	NA	TRBJ2-7	NA	TRBV7-2
CASSPWRASNEQFF	TGTGCCAGCAGTCCCTGGCGGGCCTCGAATGAGCAGTTCTTC	NA	TRBJ2-1	NA	TRBV14
CSARGAPDTQYF	TGCAGCGCCCGGGGGGCACCAGATACGCAGTATTTT	NA	TRBJ2-3	NA	TRBV29-1
CASSFRDRLNQPQHF	TGTGCCAGCAGTTTCCGGGACAGGTTAAATCAGCCCCAGCATTTT	TRBD1	TRBJ1-5	NA	TRBV28
CASSLETVRWVGTERETQYF	TGTGCCAGCAGCTTAGAGACGGTGAGGTGGGTCGGGACCGAAAGGGAGACCCAGTACTTC	NA	TRBJ2-5	NA	TRBV11-2
CASSLVQGVGYTF	TGTGCCAGCAGCTTAGTGCAGGGGGTCGGCTACACCTTC	TRBD1	TRBJ1-2	NA	TRBV7-8
CASRPTVRGTDTQYF	TGTGCCAGCCGACCAACCGTCCGGGGCACAGATACGCAGTATTTT	NA	TRBJ2-3	NA	TRBV7-9
CASSPKAGYLYEQYF	TGTGCCAGTTCTCCCAAAGCAGGCTATCTGTACGAGCAGTACTTC	NA	TRBJ2-7	NA	TRBV19
CASRRELARSYEQYF	TGTGCCAGCAGACGCGAGTTAGCTCGATCCTACGAGCAGTACTTC	NA	TRBJ2-7	NA	TRBV28
CASREAGGRETQYF	TGTGCCAGCAGGGAAGCGGGAGGTCGGGAGACCCAGTACTTC	TRBD2	TRBJ2-5	NA	TRBV2
CASSYGHRDNTEAFF	TGTGCCAGCAGTTATGGGCACAGGGACAACACTGAAGCTTTCTTT	NA	TRBJ1-1	NA	TRBV6-6
CASSQPQGYEQYF	TGCGCCAGCAGCCAACCTCAGGGCTACGAGCAGTACTTC	NA	TRBJ2-7	once	TRBV4-1
CASSTELTGGRETQYF	TGTGCCAGTAGTACCGAACTAACAGGGGGTAGAGAGACCCAGTACTTC	TRBD1	TRBJ2-5	NA	TRBV19
CASSIDFDSANSGANVLTF	TGTGCCAGTAGTATAGATTTTGACAGTGCCAACTCTGGGGCCAACGTCCTGACTTTC	NA	TRBJ2-6	NA	TRBV19
CASSYPKRGNTGELFF	TGTGCCAGCAGTTACCCGAAGCGGGGGAACACCGGGGAGCTGTTTTTT	TRBD2	TRBJ2-2	NA	TRBV6-5
CASSYAPGFNQPQHF	TGTGCCAGCAGTTACGCCCCGGGTTTCAATCAGCCCCAGCATTTT	NA	TRBJ1-5	NA	TRBV6-5
CASSAGSTGNTIYF	TGTGCCAGCAGTGCCGGCAGTACTGGAAACACCATATATTTT	NA	TRBJ1-3	NA	TRBV6-1
CASSLGTVSNQPQHF	TGTGCCAGCAGTTTAGGAACGGTTAGCAATCAGCCCCAGCATTTT	NA	TRBJ1-5	NA	TRBV28
CASSFIVREDYGYTF	TGTGCCAGCAGCTTTATTGTCAGAGAAGACTATGGCTACACCTTC	NA	TRBJ1-2	NA	TRBV5-4
CASSVGQPKNTEAFF	TGTGCCAGCAGCGTAGGTCAGCCAAAGAACACTGAAGCTTTCTTT	NA	TRBJ1-1	NA	TRBV9
CAIRKGILYEQYF	TGTGCCATCAGGAAGGGGATCCTCTACGAGCAGTACTTC	NA	TRBJ2-7	NA	TRBV10-3
CASSAGTGGFQPQHF	TGTGCCAGCAGTGCCGGGACAGGGGGCTTTCAGCCCCAGCATTTT	TRBD1	TRBJ1-5	NA	TRBV28